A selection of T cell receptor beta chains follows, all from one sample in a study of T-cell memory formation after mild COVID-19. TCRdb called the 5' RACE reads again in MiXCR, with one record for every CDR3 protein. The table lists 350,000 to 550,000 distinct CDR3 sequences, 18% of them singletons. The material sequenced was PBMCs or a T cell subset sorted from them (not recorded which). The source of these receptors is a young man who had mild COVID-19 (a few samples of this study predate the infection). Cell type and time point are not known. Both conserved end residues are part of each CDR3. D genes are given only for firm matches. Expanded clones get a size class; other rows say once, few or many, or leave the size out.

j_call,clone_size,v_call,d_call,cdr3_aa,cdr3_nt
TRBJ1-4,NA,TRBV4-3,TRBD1,CASSQGDSVLTSEKLFF,TGCGCCAGCAGCCAAGGGGACAGTGTACTCACGAGTGAAAAACTGTTTTTT
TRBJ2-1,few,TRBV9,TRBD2,CASSALGGGALSYNEQFF,TGTGCCAGCAGCGCCCTAGGCGGGGGGGCCCTCTCCTACAATGAGCAGTTCTTC
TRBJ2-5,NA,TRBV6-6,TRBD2,CASIRRLAGVRETQYF,TGTGCCAGCATCCGAAGACTAGCGGGGGTTAGGGAGACCCAGTACTTC
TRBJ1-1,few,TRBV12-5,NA,CASGLWVSNTEAFF,TGTGCTAGTGGTTTGTGGGTTTCGAACACTGAAGCTTTCTTT
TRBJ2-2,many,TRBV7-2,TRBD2,CASSFAGTSVGTGELFF,TGTGCCAGCAGCTTCGCCGGGACTAGCGTAGGGACCGGGGAGCTGTTTTTT
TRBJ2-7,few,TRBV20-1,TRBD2,CSAPASGGSSYEQYF,TGCAGTGCCCCCGCGTCGGGGGGAAGCTCCTACGAGCAGTACTTC
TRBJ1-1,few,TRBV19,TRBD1,CASSIRSTGEAFF,TGTGCCAGTAGTATCCGCTCGACAGGGGAAGCTTTCTTT
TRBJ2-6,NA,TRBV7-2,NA,CASGVSGANVLTF,TGTGCCAGCGGCGTTTCCGGGGCCAACGTCCTGACTTTC
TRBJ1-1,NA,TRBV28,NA,CASSFPLQGLNTEAFF,TGTGCCAGCAGTTTCCCACTACAGGGTCTGAACACTGAAGCTTTCTTT
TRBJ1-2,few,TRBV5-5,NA,CASSQVGANYGYTF,TGTGCCAGCAGCCAGGTCGGGGCTAACTATGGCTACACCTTC
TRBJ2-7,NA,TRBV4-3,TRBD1,CASSRGTGIHEQYF,TGCGCCAGCAGCCGAGGGACAGGGATACACGAGCAGTACTTC
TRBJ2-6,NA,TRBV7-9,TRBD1,CASRGQGIFSGANVLTF,TGTGCCAGCAGAGGACAGGGTATTTTCTCTGGGGCCAACGTCCTGACTTTC
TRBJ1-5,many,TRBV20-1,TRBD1,CSARFGVWGQGVPPQHF,TGCAGTGCTCGGTTTGGTGTTTGGGGACAGGGGGTCCCGCCCCAGCATTTT
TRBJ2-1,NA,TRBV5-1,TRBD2,CASAPTSVRYNEQFF,TGCGCCAGTGCCCCGACTAGCGTTCGCTACAATGAGCAGTTCTTC
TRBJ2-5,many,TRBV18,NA,CASSPGSETQYF,TGTGCCAGCTCACCAGGGAGCGAGACCCAGTACTTC
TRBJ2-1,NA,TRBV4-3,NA,CASSQVRHNEQFF,TGCGCCAGCAGCCAAGTCCGCCACAATGAGCAGTTCTTC
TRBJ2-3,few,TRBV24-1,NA,CATSGAGGIVSDTQYF,TGTGCCACCAGTGGAGCAGGAGGGATAGTCTCAGATACGCAGTATTTT
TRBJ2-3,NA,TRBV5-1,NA,CASSNPTGRIEDTQYF,TGCGCCAGCAGCAATCCGACGGGCCGCATCGAAGATACGCAGTATTTT
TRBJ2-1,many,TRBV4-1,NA,CASSHASGISYNEQFF,TGCGCCAGCAGCCATGCCAGTGGGATCTCCTACAATGAGCAGTTCTTC
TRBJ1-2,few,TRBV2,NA,CASLQDSYYGYTF,TGTGCCAGCTTACAGGACAGCTACTATGGCTACACCTTC
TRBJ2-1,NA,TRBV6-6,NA,CASSPHRDYRGHNEQFF,TGTGCCAGCAGTCCCCACCGGGACTACAGGGGTCACAATGAGCAGTTCTTC
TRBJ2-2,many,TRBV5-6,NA,CASSSGTANTGELFF,TGTGCCAGCAGCTCCGGGACCGCGAACACCGGGGAGCTGTTTTTT
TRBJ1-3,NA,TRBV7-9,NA,CASSFTGSGNTIYF,TGTGCCAGCAGCTTTACCGGTTCTGGAAACACCATATATTTT
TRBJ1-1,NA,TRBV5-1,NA,CASSVLRGGDTEAFF,TGCGCCAGCAGCGTACTTAGGGGTGGTGACACTGAAGCTTTCTTT
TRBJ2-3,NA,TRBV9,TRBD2,CASSATSGGYGSTDTQYF,TGTGCCAGCAGCGCGACTAGCGGGGGGTATGGTAGCACAGATACGCAGTATTTT
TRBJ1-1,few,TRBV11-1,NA,CASSFGGRKYTEAFF,TGTGCCAGCAGCTTCGGGGGACGTAAGTACACTGAAGCTTTCTTT
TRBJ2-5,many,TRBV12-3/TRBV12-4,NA,CASSFWGAETQYF,TGTGCCAGCAGTTTTTGGGGCGCGGAGACCCAGTACTTC
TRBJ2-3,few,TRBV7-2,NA,CASSLVWGAADTQYF,TGTGCCAGCAGCTTAGTATGGGGGGCCGCAGATACGCAGTATTTT
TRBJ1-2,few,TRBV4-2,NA,CASSPPTGGYTF,TGTGCCAGCAGCCCCCCCACCGGGGGCTACACCTTC
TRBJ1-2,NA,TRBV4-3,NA,CASSQDHGRDGYTF,TGCGCCAGCAGCCAAGATCACGGGAGGGATGGCTACACCTTC
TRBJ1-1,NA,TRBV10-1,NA,CASSAGGTEAFF,TGCGCCAGCAGTGCCGGGGGGACTGAAGCTTTCTTT
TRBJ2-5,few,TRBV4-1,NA,CASGGRGSGGETQYF,TGCGCCAGCGGGGGACGCGGATCCGGAGGAGAGACCCAGTACTTC
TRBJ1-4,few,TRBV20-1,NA,CSAKRAATNEKLFF,TGCAGTGCCAAGAGGGCGGCAACTAATGAAAAACTGTTTTTT
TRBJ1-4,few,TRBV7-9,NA,CASSSRQAFNEKLFF,TGTGCCAGCAGCTCCCGACAGGCATTTAATGAAAAACTGTTTTTT
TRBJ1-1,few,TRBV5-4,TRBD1,CASTRDRSTEAFF,TGTGCCAGCACCCGGGACAGGTCGACTGAAGCTTTCTTT
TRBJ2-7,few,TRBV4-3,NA,CASSQGGQGSYEQYF,TGCGCCAGCAGCCAAGGGGGTCAGGGTTCCTACGAGCAGTACTTC
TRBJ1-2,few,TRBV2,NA,CASKWSAGGYTF,TGTGCCAGCAAGTGGTCGGCTGGCGGCTACACCTTC
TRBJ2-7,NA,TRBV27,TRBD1,CASSSGQDYEQYF,TGTGCCAGTTCGTCGGGACAGGACTACGAGCAGTACTTC
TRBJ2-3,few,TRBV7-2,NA,CASSFWGGDTQYF,TGTGCCAGCAGCTTTTGGGGGGGCGATACGCAGTATTTT
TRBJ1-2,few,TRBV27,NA,CASSLERGSPGYTF,TGTGCCAGCAGTTTAGAGAGGGGGTCCCCCGGCTACACCTTC
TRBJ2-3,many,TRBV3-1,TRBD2,CASSQVLELAGLDTQYF,TGTGCCAGCAGCCAAGTGCTTGAACTAGCGGGGCTCGATACGCAGTATTTT
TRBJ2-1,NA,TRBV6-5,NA,CASTQGNEQFF,TGTGCCAGCACCCAGGGAAATGAGCAGTTCTTC
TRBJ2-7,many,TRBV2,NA,CATTLTDSYEQYF,TGTGCCACTACCCTGACTGACTCCTACGAGCAGTACTTC
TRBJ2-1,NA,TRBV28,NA,CASSYTGLLTEQFF,TGTGCCAGCAGCTACACGGGACTCCTTACAGAGCAGTTCTTC
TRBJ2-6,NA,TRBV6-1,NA,CASSERGSGANVLTF,TGTGCCAGCAGTGAACGGGGCTCTGGGGCCAACGTCCTGACTTTC
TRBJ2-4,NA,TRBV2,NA,CASSEGITRDIKYF,TGTGCCAGCAGTGAGGGAATTACCCGGGACATTAAGTACTTC
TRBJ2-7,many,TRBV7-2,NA,CASSLVGGGEQYF,TGTGCCAGCAGCTTAGTAGGAGGGGGCGAGCAGTACTTC
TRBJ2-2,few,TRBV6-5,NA,CASILESTGELFF,TGTGCCAGCATCTTAGAGAGTACCGGGGAGCTGTTTTTT
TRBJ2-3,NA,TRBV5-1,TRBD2,CASMSSGFGTQYF,TGCGCCAGCATGTCTAGCGGGTTCGGGACGCAGTATTTT
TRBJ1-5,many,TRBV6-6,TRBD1,CASSQTGGRQPQHF,TGTGCCAGCAGTCAGACAGGGGGAAGGCAGCCCCAGCATTTT
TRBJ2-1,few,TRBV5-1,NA,CASSSGSSATYNEQFF,TGCGCCAGCAGCTCTGGATCTAGCGCGACCTACAATGAGCAGTTCTTC
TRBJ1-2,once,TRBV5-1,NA,CASSLGQGTRYGYTF,TGCGCCAGCAGCTTGGGGCAGGGAACGAGGTATGGCTACACCTTC
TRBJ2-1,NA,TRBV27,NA,CASSLFGLAREQFF,TGTGCCAGCAGTCTATTCGGGCTAGCCCGTGAGCAGTTCTTC
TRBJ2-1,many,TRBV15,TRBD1,CATSRGQGPNEQFF,TGTGCCACCAGCAGAGGACAGGGACCCAATGAGCAGTTCTTC
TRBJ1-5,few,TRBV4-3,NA,CASSQGGYQPQHF,TGCGCCAGCAGCCAAGGGGGTTATCAGCCCCAGCATTTT
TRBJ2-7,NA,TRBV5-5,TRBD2,CASSAGTTYEQYF,TGTGCCAGCAGTGCCGGGACTACCTACGAGCAGTACTTC
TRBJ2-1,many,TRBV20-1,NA,CSARAGAIYNEQFF,TGCAGTGCTAGAGCGGGGGCGATATACAATGAGCAGTTCTTC
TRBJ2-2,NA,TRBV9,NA,CASSVDGGPGELFF,TGTGCCAGCAGCGTAGACGGGGGACCCGGGGAGCTGTTTTTT
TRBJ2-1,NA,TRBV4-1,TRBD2,CASSPGLAGRYNEQFF,TGCGCCAGCAGCCCTGGACTAGCGGGGCGATACAATGAGCAGTTCTTC